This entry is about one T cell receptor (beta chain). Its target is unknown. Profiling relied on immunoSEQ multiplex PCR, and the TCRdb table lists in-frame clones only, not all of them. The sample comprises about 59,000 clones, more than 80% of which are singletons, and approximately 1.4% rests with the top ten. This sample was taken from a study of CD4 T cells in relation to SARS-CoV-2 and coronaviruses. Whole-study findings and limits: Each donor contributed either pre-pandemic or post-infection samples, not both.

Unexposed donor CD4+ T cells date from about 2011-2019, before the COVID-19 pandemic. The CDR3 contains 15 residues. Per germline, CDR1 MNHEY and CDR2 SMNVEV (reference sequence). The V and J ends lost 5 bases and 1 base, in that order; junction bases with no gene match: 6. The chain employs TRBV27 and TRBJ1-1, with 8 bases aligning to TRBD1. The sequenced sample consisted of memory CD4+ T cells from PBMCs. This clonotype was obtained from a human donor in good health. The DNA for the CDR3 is TGTGCCAGCAGTACCTACAGGGGGAGGAACACTGAAGCTTTCTTT. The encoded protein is CASSTYRGRNTEAFF.